These 24 T cell receptor beta chains were all obtained from the same sample, sequenced in a study of blood T cell repertoires in COVID-19 (dated by TCRdb to the early 2020s). The library was prepared using the immunoSEQ multiplex PCR assay. This immuneACCESS table, as held by TCRdb, lists in-frame sequences with V and J called but not all clones. Of the missing ones, under half trace to an unresolved V gene in checked studies; the others have no known cause. Within this sample are roughly 180,000 clones, with 70% to 90% of them counted one time only. The top ten clonotypes cover about 2.1% of the sample. The sample taken for sequencing was peripheral blood. The receptors originated from a man in his 70s with active or convalescent COVID-19.

The J gene is TRBJ2-3, the V gene TRBV5-6; D not resolved. Trimming left V 4 bases short and J 4 bases short, with 10 bases between. Germline V gives CDR1 SGHDT, CDR2 YYEEEE. The CDR3 runs to 13 residues. DNA for the CDR3: TGTGCCAGCAGCCCTGCCCGGGCAGATACGCAGTATTTT. As protein: CASSPARADTQYF.

The gene calls are TRBV9 and TRBJ2-5; perhaps TRBD1 as D (5 bases). Trimming removed 3 bases at V and 3 bases at J, with 9 bases between. The CDR3 runs 13 residues. Germline CDR1 reads SGDLS; CDR2 reads YYNGEE. CDR3 protein: CASSEGLKETQYF. CDR3 nucleotides: TGTGCCAGCAGCGAGGGGCTTAAAGAGACCCAGTACTTC.

The V call is TRBV19, the J call TRBJ2-7; 10 nucleotides match TRBD1. The CDR3 covers 14 residues. V was pared by 5 bases and J by 4 bases, with 5 bases of the junction left unmatched. In germline, CDR1 is LNHDA, CDR2 SQIVND (reference sequence). The CDR3 loop reads CASSWRGQGYEQYF. The DNA of the CDR3 is TGTGCCAGTAGTTGGAGGGGACAGGGGTACGAGCAGTACTTC.

The gene calls are TRBV28 and TRBJ2-2; no definite D call. The germline V gene encodes CDR1 MDHEN and CDR2 SYDVKM. The V and J ends lost 5 bases and 5 bases respectively, with 6 bases between them. The CDR3 extends over 12 amino acids. In nucleotides, the CDR3 is TGTGCCAGCAGTCTCTTTACCGGGGAGCTGTTTTTT. This encodes CASSLFTGELFF.

This clone was seen only once. V and J are TRBV19 and TRBJ1-5; the D gene is possibly TRBD1 (6 bases). V was shortened by 4 bases and J by 7 bases, with 17 bases between the two germline ends. This CDR3 region has 15 residues. CDR1 LNHDA and CDR2 SQIVND come from the germline V gene (reference sequence). The CDR3 DNA reads as TGTGCCAGTAGTACCGGGACAACTCCTTCACAGCCCCAGCATTTT. Translation: CASSTGTTPSQPQHF.

This clone was seen only once. This chain links TRBV20-1 with TRBJ1-2; D perhaps matches TRBD1 (6 bases). CDR1 is DFQATT and CDR2 is SNEGSKA in the germline V gene (reference sequence). V was shortened by 7 bases and J by 8 bases, with 14 bases between the two germline ends. The CDR3 consists of 11 residues. The CDR3 loop is CSDQGMGGYTF. CDR3 DNA sequence: TGCAGTGATCAGGGGATGGGAGGCTACACCTTC.

The chain joins TRBV18 to TRBJ1-6; D is possibly TRBD1 (5 bases). This CDR3 contains 15 residues. Trimming removed 2 bases at V and 5 bases at J, with 10 bases between. Germline CDR1 KGHSH, CDR2 LQKENI. The CDR3 is CASSPGQGDNSPLHF. In DNA, the CDR3 is TGTGCCAGCTCACCAGGGCAGGGCGATAATTCACCCCTCCACTTT.

The rearrangement links TRBV29-1 to TRBJ2-7; tentative D call: TRBD1 (5 bases). Trimming stripped 7 bases from V and 6 bases from J, with 16 bases between. This CDR3 spans 12 amino acids. Germline loops: CDR1 SQVTM, CDR2 ANQGSEA. In nucleotides, the CDR3 is TGCAGCGCCAGCAGGGTTTCGGGCGAGCAGTACTTC. It encodes CSASRVSGEQYF.

This clone was counted a single time. The chain joins TRBV27 to TRBJ2-3, with no clear D. CDR1 MNHEY and CDR2 SMNVEV come from the germline V gene (reference sequence). The CDR3 is 16 amino acids. The V gene lost 2 bases and the J gene lost 0 bases, with 12 bases spanning the gap. The CDR3 region has the DNA TGTGCCAGCAGTTTAGCCAGCCCGGGTAGCACAGATACGCAGTATTTT. Protein product: CASSLASPGSTDTQYF.

This clone was found once. The V and J genes are TRBV4-3 and TRBJ2-4; 10 nucleotides match TRBD2. J was trimmed by 1 base and V by 0 bases; bases with no gene match: 9. CDR3 length equals 19 residues. Germline CDR1 is LGHNA and CDR2 is YSLEER. The CDR3 nucleotides are TGCGCCAGCAGCCAAGATATTCCTAGCGGGGGATCGGCCAAAAACATTCAGTACTTC. Encoded protein: CASSQDIPSGGSAKNIQYF.

The chain recombines TRBV25-1 with TRBJ2-7, with a tentative D call TRBD1 (6 bases). Germline CDR1 is MGHDK and CDR2 is SYGVNS. The CDR3 totals 13 residues. V dropped 4 bases and J dropped 5 bases, with 12 bases sitting between them. Here the CDR3 reads CASSGTGRHEQYF. In nucleotides, the CDR3 is TGTGCCAGCAGTGGAACAGGGCGGCACGAGCAGTACTTC.

V is TRBV10-2 and J is TRBJ2-3, with 10 bases matching TRBD1. The trim removed 2 bases at V and 4 bases at J, leaving 3 bases unmatched. The V gene's germline CDR1 is WSHSY and CDR2 SAAADI. This CDR3 comprises 15 residues. The CDR3 region is CASSERGQGSDTQYF. The CDR3 nucleotides are TGCGCCAGCAGTGAGCGGGGACAGGGGTCAGATACGCAGTATTTT.

This chain uses TRBV4-3 with TRBJ1-4; D is uncertain. V shed 0 bases and J shed 1 base, with 12 bases lying between them. The CDR3 has 17 amino acids. Germline loops: CDR1 LGHNA, CDR2 YSLEER. The CDR3 coding sequence is TGCGCCAGCAGCCAAGAAGGCGCACAGATAACTAATGAAAAACTGTTTTTT. Its protein is CASSQEGAQITNEKLFF.

CDR3 protein: CASSYFPQRGEITDTQYF. The DNA for the CDR3 is TGTGCCAGCAGTTATTTTCCTCAGCGGGGAGAAATCACAGATACGCAGTATTTT. V usage is TRBV6-2 or TRBV6-3 and J usage is TRBJ2-3; 7 nucleotides align to TRBD2. The junction had 14 bases not matched to a gene; V was cut back by 3 bases and J by 2 bases. The CDR3 is 18 amino acids. Per germline, CDR1 MNHEY and CDR2 SVGEGT.

The gene calls are TRBV1 and TRBJ2-7; the table's D call of TRBD2 was not tested on the DNA. TRBV1 is deemed a pseudogene. CDR3 length: 11 residues. The CDR3 sequence: CTSSHRYEQYF. The DNA for the CDR3 is TGCACCAGCAGCCACCGTTACGAGCAGTACTTC.

The gene calls are TRBV24-1 and TRBJ2-2; TRBD1 might be the D (6 bases). The V gene's germline CDR1 is KGHDR and CDR2 SFDVKD. The CDR3 extends over 16 amino acids. V lost 4 bases and J 0 bases, leaving 11 bases between the germline ends. CDR3 DNA sequence: TGTGCCACCAGTGACCTCGGGACAACGAACACCGGGGAGCTGTTTTTT. Its protein product is CATSDLGTTNTGELFF.

The V gene is TRBV5-1, the J gene TRBJ2-7; the D gene is possibly TRBD1 (5 bases). The germline CDR1 and CDR2 sequences are SGHRS and YFSETQ. Deletions cut 0 bases from V and 2 bases from J, with 12 bases between. The CDR3 is made up of 15 amino acids. CDR3 residues: CASSLGIGAAYEQYF. Here the CDR3 DNA reads TGCGCCAGCAGCTTGGGCATAGGGGCAGCCTACGAGCAGTACTTC.

The CDR3 bases are TGTGCCAGTAATCCTCGTGCGGGGTACGAGCAGTACTTC. It is translated as CASNPRAGYEQYF. This chain uses TRBV19 with TRBJ2-7; possibly TRBD2 for D (6 bases). V dropped 7 bases and J dropped 4 bases, with 14 bases sitting between them. The CDR3 runs to 13 residues. From germline, CDR1 is LNHDA and CDR2 SQIVND (reference sequence).

The chain carries TRBV10-3 and TRBJ2-7; D gene unclear. Germline CDR1 ENHRY, CDR2 SYGVKD. The CDR3 length is 14 residues. The V end lost 2 bases, the J end lost 0 bases, and 8 bases lay between the germline ends. In nucleotides, the CDR3 is TGTGCCATCAGTGAGGTCGCAGGCTCCTACGAGCAGTACTTC. Its translation is CAISEVAGSYEQYF.

The chain employs TRBV7-9 and TRBJ2-3; 11 bases are a match to TRBD2. Germline values: CDR1 SEHNR, CDR2 FQNEAQ (reference sequence). The CDR3 sequence is 16 residues long. V lost 5 bases, J lost 2 bases, and 6 bases stayed unmatched. The CDR3, as DNA: TGTGCCAGCAGCCCTCGACTAGCGGGGTTCACAGATACGCAGTATTTT. This encodes CASSPRLAGFTDTQYF.

This rearrangement joins TRBV2 to TRBJ1-1; D is unclear. Per germline, CDR1 SNHLY and CDR2 FYNNEI. CDR3 length: 12 amino acids. V was trimmed by 7 bases and J by 4 bases, leaving 10 bases between them. CDR3 bases: TGTGCCAGCAATCCATTCGGCACTGAAGCTTTCTTT. Translating gives CASNPFGTEAFF.

The chain uses TRBV2 and TRBJ2-1; possibly TRBD1 for D (6 bases). The CDR3 runs 14 residues. V lost 4 bases and J 9 bases, leaving 16 bases between the germline ends. Germline CDR1 reads SNHLY; CDR2 reads FYNNEI. CDR3 in amino acids: CASSGTERFIEQFF. The CDR3 bases are TGTGCCAGCAGTGGGACAGAACGATTCATTGAGCAGTTCTTC. The full variable domain, completed using reference TRBV2 and TRBJ2-1, is EPEVTQTPSHQVTQMGQEVILRCVPISNHLYFYWYRQILGQKVEFLVSFYNNEISEKSEIFDDQFSVERPDGSNFTLKIRSTKLEDSAMYFCASSGTERFIEQFFGPGTRLTVL.

The DNA for the CDR3 is TGCGCCAGCAGGCCGGGACAGGGGGCAGCAGATACGCAGTATTTT. Amino acid sequence: CASRPGQGAADTQYF. The rearrangement uses TRBV10-1 and TRBJ2-3, with 12 bases aligning to TRBD1. Germline CDR1 and CDR2: WNHNN and SYGVQD (reference sequence). The CDR3 spans 15 residues. Trimming at V came to 6 bases and at J to 4 bases, leaving 5 bases not matched to a gene.

V and J are TRBV15 and TRBJ2-1; D may be TRBD2 (5 bases). The CDR3 totals 16 residues. V lost 0 bases and J lost 4, with 13 bases in between. The germline V gene has CDR1 LNHNV and CDR2 YYDKDF (reference sequence). The CDR3 DNA follows: TGTGCCACCAGCAGAGATTTAGGATCGGGGTACAATGAGCAGTTCTTC. It encodes CATSRDLGSGYNEQFF.